This TCR beta chain is from a study of monozygotic twins with cystic fibrosis. Overall study context: Library input was 2.5 to 3.5 micrograms of fragmented DNA, with approximately 16 PCR cycles.

CDR3 size: 16 residues. With V trimmed by 6 bases and J by 0 bases, 6 bases remained unmatched. Germline V lookup: CDR1 SNHLY, CDR2 FYNNEI. Generated by immunoSEQ multiplex PCR, the TCRdb table keeps only in-frame clones and is missing some. The sample lists 14,000 or so clones, 85% to 95% occurring once. Overall study results and limits: In this small cohort, shared CDR3 numbers showed no association with age, concordance or disease severity.

About this clone: Antigen unknown.

The clonotype originates from a girl aged 2-10 years with cystic fibrosis. Sequences were obtained from blood. The rearrangement uses TRBV2 and TRBJ2-5; 11 bases match TRBD2. The CDR3 protein is CASRPGLAVYQETQYF. The CDR3 DNA sequence: TGTGCCAGCAGGCCGGGACTAGCGGTGTACCAAGAGACCCAGTACTTC. Full variable domain (outside the CDR3, taken from reference TRBV2 and TRBJ2-5): EPEVTQTPSHQVTQMGQEVILRCVPISNHLYFYWYRQILGQKVEFLVSFYNNEISEKSEIFDDQFSVERPDGSNFTLKIRSTKLEDSAMYFCASRPGLAVYQETQYFGPGTRLLVL.